One and the same sample provided the 26 T cell receptor beta chains below, sequenced in a study of blood T cell repertoires in COVID-19. Measured with immunoSEQ multiplex PCR; TCRdb has only the in-frame clones, and not every one. Here the sample spans about 300,000 clones, 80% to 90% being singletons. Material: PBMCs or T cells enriched from blood (not recorded which). These receptors were taken from a man in his thirties or forties who had recovered from COVID-19.

This chain links TRBV5-4 with TRBJ2-1; D is unclear. Germline CDR1 is SGHNT and CDR2 is YYREEE (reference sequence). The CDR3 is 13 residues long. Trimming took 0 bases from V and 3 from J, leaving 4 bases between them. This chain's CDR3 is CASSLDYYNEQFF. The CDR3 DNA sequence: TGTGCCAGCAGCTTGGACTACTACAATGAGCAGTTCTTC. Filled out from reference TRBV5-4 and TRBJ2-1, the complete variable domain reads ETGVTQSPTHLIKTRGQQVTLRCSSQSGHNTVSWYQQALGQGPQFIFQYYREEENGRGNFPPRFSGLQFPNYSSELNVNALELDDSALYLCASSLDYYNEQFFGPGTRLTVL.

The chain has TRBV7-9 and TRBJ2-4, with D perhaps matching TRBD1 (5 bases). This CDR3 comprises 15 residues. V shed 3 bases and J shed 0 bases, with 9 bases lying between them. The germline V gene has CDR1 SEHNR and CDR2 FQNEAQ (reference sequence). CDR3 DNA: TGTGCCAGCAGCTTCCCAGGGCCAGCCAAAAACATTCAGTACTTC. Translating it yields CASSFPGPAKNIQYF.

V and J are TRBV7-2 and TRBJ1-4, with 7 bases aligning to TRBD1. Losses at the gene ends were 5 bases for V and 7 bases for J; bases not matched to a gene: 16. The germline gives CDR1 SGHTA, CDR2 FQGNSA. The CDR3 has 17 amino acids. The CDR3 DNA reads as TGTGCCAGCAGCCCTACCCTGGGGTTCCAGGGGGGTGAAAAACTGTTTTTT. Encoded protein: CASSPTLGFQGGEKLFF.

This clone was seen a handful of times. V gene TRBV19 combines with J gene TRBJ1-3; 7 bases align to TRBD1. The CDR3 extends over 14 amino acids. Germline V gives CDR1 LNHDA, CDR2 SQIVND (reference sequence). The J segment lost 6 bases and the V segment lost 6 bases, leaving 8 bases of the junction unmatched. CDR3 coding DNA: TGTGCCAGTAGACTCCGACAGGGAGAAAACACCATATATTTT. Amino acids: CASRLRQGENTIYF.

The rearrangement joins TRBV19 to TRBJ2-3; D remains ambiguous. The CDR3 consists of 12 residues. With 3 bases removed from V and 7 bases from J, the gap between germline ends came to 8 bases. Germline CDR1 is LNHDA and CDR2 is SQIVND (reference sequence). The CDR3 DNA is TGTGCCAGTAGTATGTCAGGATATACGCAGTATTTT. Protein: CASSMSGYTQYF.

In nucleotides, the CDR3 is TGTGCCACCGGTGGGGATGACAGGGCCTCCTACGAGCAGTACTTC. It yields the protein CATGGDDRASYEQYF. The J gene is TRBJ2-7, the V gene TRBV10-3, with 7 bases matching TRBD1. The CDR3 is made up of 15 amino acids. Germline CDR1 ENHRY, CDR2 SYGVKD. V trimming: 10 bases; J trimming: 0 bases; junction bases outside the gene matches: 12.

The chain's CDR3 is CASRQDHYEQYF. Here the CDR3 DNA reads TGTGCCAGCAGACAGGACCATTACGAGCAGTACTTC. The chain couples TRBV5-8 to TRBJ2-7, with a weak D call TRBD1 (5 bases). Germline V gives CDR1 SGHTS, CDR2 YDEGEE. The CDR3 is made up of 12 amino acids. The V and J ends lost 5 bases and 4 bases respectively, with 10 bases between them.

This clone has only a few counts. The rearrangement joins TRBV10-2 to TRBJ1-1, with D perhaps matching TRBD1 (6 bases). Germline V gene data show CDR1 as WSHSY and CDR2 as SAAADI. V was trimmed by 4 bases and J by 4 bases, leaving 10 bases between them. This CDR3 is built from 13 residues. As DNA, the CDR3 is TGCGCCAGCAGTGTGCAGGGGAGCACTGAAGCTTTCTTT. Translated: CASSVQGSTEAFF.

V and J are TRBV9 and TRBJ2-7; the match to TRBD1 covers 7 bases. This CDR3 is 15 amino acids long. Germline V gives CDR1 SGDLS, CDR2 YYNGEE. Trimming took 4 bases from V and 0 from J; bases not matched to a gene: 7. CDR3 loop: CASSLAGTASYEQYF. In nucleotides, the CDR3 is TGTGCCAGCAGCTTGGCCGGGACAGCCTCCTACGAGCAGTACTTC. The variable domain in full, with the rest retrieved from reference TRBV9 and TRBJ2-7, is DSGVTQTPKHLITATGQRVTLRCSPRSGDLSVYWYQQSLDQGLQFLIQYYNGEERAKGNILERFSAQQFPDLHSELNLSSLELGDSALYFCASSLAGTASYEQYFGPGTRLTVT.

The chain is built from TRBV19 and TRBJ2-5, with a weak D call TRBD1 (6 bases). V was pared by 4 bases and J by 4 bases, with 13 bases between. CDR1 and CDR2 from the germline V gene are LNHDA and SQIVND (reference sequence). The CDR3 totals 14 residues. The CDR3 DNA follows: TGTGCCAGTAGTACGAGACAGGTGGGAGAGACCCAGTACTTC. It encodes CASSTRQVGETQYF.

The chain links TRBV28 to TRBJ1-2; 7 bases map to TRBD1. V was clipped by 7 bases and J by 8 bases; unmatched bases: 13. Germline V gene sequence: CDR1 MDHEN, CDR2 SYDVKM. The CDR3 runs to 14 residues. This CDR3 reads CASTPPRGALGYTF. In DNA form, the CDR3 reads TGTGCCAGCACCCCCCCCAGGGGGGCGCTCGGCTACACCTTC.

The J gene is TRBJ1-2, the V gene TRBV2; 10 bases match TRBD1. The CDR3 covers 15 residues. Per germline, CDR1 SNHLY and CDR2 FYNNEI. The V gene end was trimmed by 6 bases and the J gene end by 5 bases; junction bases not matched to a gene: 9. This CDR3 reads CASRRGQGRTYGYTF. The CDR3 DNA sequence: TGTGCCAGCAGAAGGGGACAGGGGCGAACGTATGGCTACACCTTC.

This chain connects TRBV30 to TRBJ2-7; 10 bases agree with TRBD2. Per the germline V gene, CDR1 is GTSNPN and CDR2 is SVGIG (reference sequence). The CDR3 runs to 16 residues. Trimming took 2 bases from V and 3 from J; bases not matched to a gene: 10. Here the CDR3 reads CAWSSRLAGLIYEQYF. The CDR3 DNA reads TGTGCCTGGAGTTCCCGACTAGCGGGTTTAATCTACGAGCAGTACTTC.

The rearrangement links TRBV18 to TRBJ1-5; D is undetermined. V shed 6 bases and J shed 4 bases, with 16 bases lying between them. Germline-derived CDR1 and CDR2 are KGHSH and LQKENI. The CDR3 sequence is 15 residues long. As DNA, the CDR3 is TGTGCCAGCTCCCAACAAGATTACGGGAATCAGCCCCAGCATTTT. This encodes CASSQQDYGNQPQHF.

V gene TRBV19 combines with J gene TRBJ1-6, with TRBD1 matching 8 bases. V trimming: 6 bases; J trimming: 2 bases; junction bases outside the gene matches: 15. CDR1 and CDR2 from the germline V gene are LNHDA and SQIVND (reference sequence). The CDR3 consists of 19 residues. CDR3 coding DNA: TGTGCCAGTAGCCCCGTGGGCCGGACAGGGTTCCCCTATAATTCACCCCTCCACTTT. Its translation: CASSPVGRTGFPYNSPLHF.

The V gene is TRBV10-1, the J gene TRBJ2-5; TRBD1 matches 9 bases. With V trimmed by 6 bases and J by 5 bases, 7 bases remained unmatched. The germline V gene encodes CDR1 WNHNN and CDR2 SYGVQD (reference sequence). The CDR3 runs to 14 residues. In DNA, the CDR3 is TGCGCCAGCAGCCGGGACAGGGCGCAGGAGACCCAGTACTTC. Protein: CASSRDRAQETQYF.

This clone came up once. This chain joins TRBV19 and TRBJ1-2; 9 nucleotides align to TRBD1. There are 16 residues in the CDR3. V lost 2 bases to trimming and J lost 5 bases; unmatched junction nucleotides: 9. Germline CDR1 is LNHDA and CDR2 is SQIVND (reference sequence). CDR3: CASSITGQGIYYGYTF. The CDR3 DNA reads TGTGCCAGTAGTATAACGGGACAGGGTATCTATTATGGCTACACCTTC.

The chain employs TRBV9 and TRBJ2-7; 10 nucleotides match TRBD1. The CDR3 contains 15 residues. Germline V lookup: CDR1 SGDLS, CDR2 YYNGEE. V gave up 2 bases and J gave up 5 bases; unmatched junction bases: 7. The CDR3 region is CASSVLDRGHDEQYF. The CDR3 region has the DNA TGTGCCAGCAGCGTTTTAGACAGGGGGCACGACGAGCAGTACTTC.

The V and J genes are TRBV6-4 and TRBJ2-3; the D gene is possibly TRBD2 (5 bases). CDR3 length: 12 residues. CDR1 MRHNA and CDR2 SNTAGT come from the germline V gene. Trimming shortened V by 2 bases and J by 6 bases, and 6 bases separated the two germline ends. Here the CDR3 DNA reads TGTGCCAGCAGTGACGGGGAGGATACGCAGTATTTT. Translated: CASSDGEDTQYF.

The chain is built from TRBV18 and TRBJ1-5; weak D call: TRBD1 (5 bases). V lost 5 bases, J lost 7 bases, and 15 bases lay in between. In germline, CDR1 is KGHSH, CDR2 LQKENI. This CDR3 region has 14 residues. CDR3 region: CASSSQGQGQPQHF. Written as DNA, the CDR3 is TGTGCCAGCTCATCCCAAGGACAAGGGCAGCCCCAGCATTTT.

The chain links TRBV6-2 or TRBV6-3 to TRBJ2-3, with no clear D. This CDR3 has 13 residues. Trimming removed 8 bases from V and 0 bases from J, with 9 bases in between. Germline lookup yields CDR1 MNHEY and CDR2 SVGEGT. CDR3 in amino acids: CASGLSSTDTQYF. CDR3 in DNA: TGTGCCAGCGGCCTCTCTAGCACAGATACGCAGTATTTT.

The gene calls are TRBV2 and TRBJ2-3; D remains ambiguous. The CDR3 extends over 14 amino acids. The germline V and J ends were trimmed by 8 bases and 5 bases, with 17 bases remaining between them. Germline CDR1 reads SNHLY; CDR2 reads FYNNEI. CDR3 protein: CASGEGTAVDTQYF. CDR3 sequence (DNA): TGTGCCAGCGGCGAAGGTACAGCAGTAGATACGCAGTATTTT.

The chain joins TRBV3-1 (or the pseudogene TRBV3-2) to TRBJ1-3, with 7 bases that match TRBD1. Germline V CDR1 and CDR2: LGHDT, YNNKEL (reference sequence). Germline trimming cut 1 base from V and 7 bases from J; bases unmatched to any gene: 10. The CDR3 sequence is 16 residues long. CDR3 sequence: CASSQVQGRGSNTIYF. For the CDR3, the DNA is TGTGCCAGCAGCCAAGTTCAAGGCAGGGGGTCTAACACCATATATTTT.

The chain employs TRBV19 and TRBJ2-7; D might be TRBD1 (6 bases). Germline-derived CDR1 and CDR2 are LNHDA and SQIVND (reference sequence). CDR3 size: 12 residues. V was pared by 5 bases and J by 10 bases, with 15 bases between. CDR3 DNA sequence: TGTGCCAGTAGTTTCCCCGGACAGCTTCAGTACTTC. It encodes CASSFPGQLQYF.

The rearrangement joins TRBV7-2 to TRBJ2-1, with TRBD2 matching over 11 bases. With V trimmed by 4 bases and J by 12 bases, 14 bases remained unmatched. The CDR3 covers 16 residues. Germline CDR1 and CDR2: SGHTA and FQGNSA. The DNA for the CDR3 is TGTGCCAGCAGCTCCCCACTAGCGGGAGCAGGTTTAGTGCAGTTCTTC. Protein sequence: CASSSPLAGAGLVQFF.

The chain carries TRBV20-1 and TRBJ2-7; 7 bases fit TRBD1. V gave up 3 bases and J gave up 3 bases; unmatched junction bases: 5. The CDR3 totals 13 residues. Germline assignment: CDR1 DFQATT and CDR2 SNEGSKA (reference sequence). CDR3 protein: CSASRDRGYEQYF. The CDR3 nucleotides are TGCAGTGCTAGTCGGGACAGAGGCTACGAGCAGTACTTC.